This TCR beta chain was retrieved from a study of cytomegalovirus exposure and HLA in healthy donors. Findings and limits, study-wide: The classifier reportedly diagnosed cytomegalovirus status with high sensitivity and specificity.

The CDR3 is 12 residues long. V lost 4 bases and J 8 bases, leaving 10 bases between the germline ends. Germline CDR1 SGHTA, CDR2 FQGTGA. Assay used: immunoSEQ multiplex PCR; TCRdb lists only in-frame clones, some missing. The sample lists some 130,000 clones, about 80% occurring once. Comments on this clone: The antigen is unknown.

The gene calls are TRBV7-3 and TRBJ2-3; weak D call: TRBD2 (5 bases). Sequencing input: PBMCs. This receptor was taken from a man aged 30-40 years in good health and CMV-seropositive. CDR3 residues: CASSYQAGTQYF. The CDR3 coding sequence is TGTGCCAGCAGCTACCAGGCGGGTACGCAGTATTTT.